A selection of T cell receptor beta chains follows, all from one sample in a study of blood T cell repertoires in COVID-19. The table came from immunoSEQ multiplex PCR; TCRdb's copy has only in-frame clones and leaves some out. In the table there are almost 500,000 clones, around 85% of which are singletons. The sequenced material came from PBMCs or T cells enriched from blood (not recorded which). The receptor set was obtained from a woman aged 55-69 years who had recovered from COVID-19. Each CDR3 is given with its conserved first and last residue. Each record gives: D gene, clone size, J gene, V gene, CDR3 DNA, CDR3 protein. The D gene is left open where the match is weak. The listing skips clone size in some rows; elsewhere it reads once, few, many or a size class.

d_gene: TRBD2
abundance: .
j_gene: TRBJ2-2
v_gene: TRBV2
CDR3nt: TGTGCCAGCAGTGATGGGGGGGGGACCGGGGAGCTGTTTTTT
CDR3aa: CASSDGGGTGELFF

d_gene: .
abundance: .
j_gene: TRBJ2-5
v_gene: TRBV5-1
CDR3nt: TGCGCCAGCAGCTTGTCACGGGGGTCTAGGGAGACCCAGTACTTC
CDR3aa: CASSLSRGSRETQYF

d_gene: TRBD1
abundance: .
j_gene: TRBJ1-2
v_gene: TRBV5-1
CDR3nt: TGCGCCAGCAGCTTGTGGGGGAGACAGGGTGGTAACTATGGCTACACCTTC
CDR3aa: CASSLWGRQGGNYGYTF

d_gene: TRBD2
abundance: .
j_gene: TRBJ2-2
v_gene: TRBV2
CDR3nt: TGTGCCAGCAGCGGACTAGCTTCAGTTACCGGGGAGCTGTTTTTT
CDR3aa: CASSGLASVTGELFF

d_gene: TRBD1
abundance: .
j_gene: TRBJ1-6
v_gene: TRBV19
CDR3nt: TGTGCCAGTAGTAGCGACAGGGAAGTTTCACCCCTCCACTTT
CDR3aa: CASSSDREVSPLHF

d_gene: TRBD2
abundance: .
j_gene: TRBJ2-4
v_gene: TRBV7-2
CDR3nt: TGTGCCAGCAGCCTTAGCGGGGTCCTAGCCAAAAACATTCAGTACTTC
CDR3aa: CASSLSGVLAKNIQYF

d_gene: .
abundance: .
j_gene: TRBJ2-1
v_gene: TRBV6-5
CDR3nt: TGTGCCAGCAGTTATGGGGGCCTCTCCTACAATGAGCAGTTCTTC
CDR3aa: CASSYGGLSYNEQFF

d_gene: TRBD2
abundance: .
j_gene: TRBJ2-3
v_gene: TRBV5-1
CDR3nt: TGCGCCAGCAGCTCCCCCCGGAGAAGACTAGCGGGGCTCCAGGATACGCAGTATTTT
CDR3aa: CASSSPRRRLAGLQDTQYF

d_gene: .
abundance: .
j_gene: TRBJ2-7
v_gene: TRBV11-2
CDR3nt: TGTGCCAGCAGCTTAGATCGGACACTTCCCTACGAGCAGTACTTC
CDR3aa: CASSLDRTLPYEQYF

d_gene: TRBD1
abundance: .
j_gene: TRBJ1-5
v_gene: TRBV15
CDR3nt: TGTGCCACCAGCAGAGGAACAGGGGAGCAGCCCCAGCATTTT
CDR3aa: CATSRGTGEQPQHF

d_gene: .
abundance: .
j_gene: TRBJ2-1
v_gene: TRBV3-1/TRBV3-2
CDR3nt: TGTGCCAGCAGCCCCATCGGGGGAGATTACAATGAGCAGTTCTTC
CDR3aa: CASSPIGGDYNEQFF

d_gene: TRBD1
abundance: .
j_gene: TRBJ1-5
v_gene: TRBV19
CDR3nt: TGTGCCAGTAAGGACAGGGGATTCCAGCCCCAGCATTTT
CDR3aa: CASKDRGFQPQHF

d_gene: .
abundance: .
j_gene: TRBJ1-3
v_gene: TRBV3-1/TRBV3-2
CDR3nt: TGTGCCAGCAGCCATCGTGTTCAACTTGGGAGGAAAGGAAACACCATATATTTT
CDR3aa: CASSHRVQLGRKGNTIYF

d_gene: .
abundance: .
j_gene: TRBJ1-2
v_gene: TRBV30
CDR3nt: TGTGCCTGGAACTTTCGGGGGGCGAGGGGCTACACCTTC
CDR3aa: CAWNFRGARGYTF

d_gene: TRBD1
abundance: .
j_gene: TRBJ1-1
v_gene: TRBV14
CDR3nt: TGTGCCAGCAGCCCGTGGGACAGGACCGCTGAAGCTTTCTTT
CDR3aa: CASSPWDRTAEAFF

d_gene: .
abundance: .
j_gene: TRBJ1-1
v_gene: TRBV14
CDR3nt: TGTGCCAGCAGCCGTGCGGGGGCCCGGAACACTGAAGCTTTCTTT
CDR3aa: CASSRAGARNTEAFF

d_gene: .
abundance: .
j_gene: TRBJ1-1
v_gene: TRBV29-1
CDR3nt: TGCAGCGTTGAAGAAGGGGTTAACACTGAAGCTTTCTTT
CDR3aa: CSVEEGVNTEAFF

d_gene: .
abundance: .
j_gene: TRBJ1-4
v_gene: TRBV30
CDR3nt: TGTGCCTGGAGTGTACAGGGCTTTGAAAAACTGTTTTTT
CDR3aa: CAWSVQGFEKLFF

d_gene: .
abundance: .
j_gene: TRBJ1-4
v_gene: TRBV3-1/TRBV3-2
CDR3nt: TGTGCCAGCAGCCAGAGGGGGGGAGCCCCTAATGAAAAACTGTTTTTT
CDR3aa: CASSQRGGAPNEKLFF

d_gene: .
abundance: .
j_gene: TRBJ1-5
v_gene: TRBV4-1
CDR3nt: TGCGCCAGCAGCCAAGAATCGGGAGGGACGAATCAGCCCCAGCATTTT
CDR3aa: CASSQESGGTNQPQHF

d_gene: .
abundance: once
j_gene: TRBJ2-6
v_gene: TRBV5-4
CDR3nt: TGTGCCAGCAGCCCAGGACAGTTCTCTGGGGCCAACGTCCTGACTTTC
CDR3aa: CASSPGQFSGANVLTF

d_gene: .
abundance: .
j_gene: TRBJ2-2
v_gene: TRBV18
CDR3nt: TGTGCCAGCTCAACTGGGAACACCGGGGAGCTGTTTTTT
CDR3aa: CASSTGNTGELFF

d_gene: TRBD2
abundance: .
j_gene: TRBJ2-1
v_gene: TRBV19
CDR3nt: TGTGCCAGTATGGATGGGACTAGCGCGTACAATGAGCAGTTCTTC
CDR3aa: CASMDGTSAYNEQFF

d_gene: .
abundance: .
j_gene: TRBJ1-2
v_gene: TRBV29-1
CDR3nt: TGCAGCGTTGAAGGTCCCCTTGGGACAAGTAACTATGGCTACACCTTC
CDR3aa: CSVEGPLGTSNYGYTF

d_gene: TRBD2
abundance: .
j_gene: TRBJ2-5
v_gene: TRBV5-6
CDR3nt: TGTGCCAGCAGCTCTTGGACTAGCGGGGGACGAGAGACCCAGTACTTC
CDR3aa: CASSSWTSGGRETQYF

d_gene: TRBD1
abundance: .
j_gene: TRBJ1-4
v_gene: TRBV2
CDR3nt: TGTGCCAGCAGTACGGGACAGGGGGCTGCGGAGAACCTGTTTTTT
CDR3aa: CASSTGQGAAENLFF

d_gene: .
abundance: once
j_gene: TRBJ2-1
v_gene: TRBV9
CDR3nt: TGTGCCAGCAGCCCCTATGGGCGGGGGCCAAGTAATGAGCAGTTCTTC
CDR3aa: CASSPYGRGPSNEQFF

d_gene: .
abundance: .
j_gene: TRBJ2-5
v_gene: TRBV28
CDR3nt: TGTGCCAGCAGTCACCTCCGGGATCCCAAAGAGACCCAGTACTTC
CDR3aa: CASSHLRDPKETQYF

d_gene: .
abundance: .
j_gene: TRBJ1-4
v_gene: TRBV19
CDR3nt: TGTGCCAGTAGTCAACAGAATTCGGATGGAAAACTGTTTTTT
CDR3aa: CASSQQNSDGKLFF

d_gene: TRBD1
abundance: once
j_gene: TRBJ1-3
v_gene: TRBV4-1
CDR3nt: TGCGCCAGCAGCCCGGACAGGGGGGCTGGAAACACCATATATTTT
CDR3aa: CASSPDRGAGNTIYF

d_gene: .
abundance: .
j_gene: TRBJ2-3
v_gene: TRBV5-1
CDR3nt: TGCGCCAGCAGCTTGCCGTTATCGAGTCCAATGGGACAAGATACGCAGTATTTT
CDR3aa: CASSLPLSSPMGQDTQYF

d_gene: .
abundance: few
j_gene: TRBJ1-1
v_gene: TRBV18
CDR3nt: TGTGCCAGCTCACCCGCGTCTGGGAACACTGAAGCTTTCTTT
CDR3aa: CASSPASGNTEAFF

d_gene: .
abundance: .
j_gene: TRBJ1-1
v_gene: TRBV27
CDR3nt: TGTGCCAGCAGACCACAGATCGAGAATGAAGCTTTCTTT
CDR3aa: CASRPQIENEAFF

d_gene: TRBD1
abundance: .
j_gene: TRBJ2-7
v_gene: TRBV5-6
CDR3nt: TGTGCCAGCAGCATAGGACAGGGGGCCTACGAGCAGTACTTC
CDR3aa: CASSIGQGAYEQYF

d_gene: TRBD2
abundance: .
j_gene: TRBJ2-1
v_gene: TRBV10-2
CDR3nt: TGCGCCAGCAGTGAGGGGGCTAGCGGGGGGGCTTACAATGAGCAGTTCTTC
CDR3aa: CASSEGASGGAYNEQFF

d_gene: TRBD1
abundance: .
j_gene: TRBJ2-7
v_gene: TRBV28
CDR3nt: TGTGCCAGCAGTCCCCGACAGGGTTTCTGGGAGCAGTACTTC
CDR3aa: CASSPRQGFWEQYF

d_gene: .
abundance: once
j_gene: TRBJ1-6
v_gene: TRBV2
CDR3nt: TGTGCCAGCAGAGCAGGGATCGGTGGGAATTCACCCCTCCACTTT
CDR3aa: CASRAGIGGNSPLHF

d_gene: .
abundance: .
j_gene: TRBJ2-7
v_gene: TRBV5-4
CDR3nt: TGTGCCAGCAGCTTGCGACAGCCAGCTTCCTACGAGCAGTACTTC
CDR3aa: CASSLRQPASYEQYF